These 17 T cell receptor beta chains were sequenced from one sample in a study of OX40 agonist ivuxolimab in advanced cancers. Only in-frame clones appear in the TCRdb table, and some are missing; sequencing was by immunoSEQ multiplex PCR. Of around 90,000 clones listed, 85% to 90% were seen once; the top ten hold 7.4%. This specimen consisted of CD4+ or CD8+ T cells sorted from blood, obtained in a trial of the OX40 agonist ivuxolimab. The receptor set was obtained from an adult with an advanced solid tumor such as melanoma, head and neck, liver or kidney cancer.

The chain is built from TRBV6-5 and TRBJ2-7; 14 nucleotides line up with TRBD2. The CDR3 has 15 amino acids. Germline V lookup: CDR1 MNHEY, CDR2 SVGAGI. J gave up 3 bases and V 7 bases, and 5 bases lay outside the gene matches. CDR3 DNA: TGTGCCAGCAAAGGACTAGCGGGAGGCTTCTACGAGCAGTACTTC. Translating gives CASKGLAGGFYEQYF.

The V call is TRBV27, the J call TRBJ2-5, with TRBD2 as a possible D gene (6 bases). This CDR3 has 14 residues. Deletions cut 4 bases from V and 5 bases from J, with 14 bases between. The germline CDR1 and CDR2 sequences are MNHEY and SMNVEV (reference sequence). The CDR3 is CASSWGLVPETQYF. DNA for the CDR3: TGTGCCAGCAGTTGGGGACTCGTCCCTGAGACCCAGTACTTC.

Comment on this clone: The identical CDR3 is also encoded by other nucleotide sequences in the sample. CDR3 in amino acids: CASSLVSNEQFF. DNA for the CDR3: TGTGCCAGCAGCTTAGTCTCTAATGAGCAGTTCTTC. V and J are TRBV7-9 and TRBJ2-1; D is ambiguous. CDR3 size: 12 residues. The V end lost 1 base, the J end lost 7 bases, and 5 bases lay between the germline ends. CDR1 SEHNR and CDR2 FQNEAQ come from the germline V gene (reference sequence).

V usage is TRBV10-3 and J usage is TRBJ2-6; 7 bases align to TRBD1. The V segment lost 6 bases and the J segment 4 bases; nucleotides outside the gene matches: 3. This CDR3 spans 14 amino acids. Germline V gives CDR1 ENHRY, CDR2 SYGVKD. The CDR3 loop reads CAISDRAGANVLTF. The CDR3, as DNA: TGTGCCATCAGCGACAGGGCCGGGGCCAACGTCCTGACTTTC.

The genes are TRBV7-9 and TRBJ2-7; 13 bases match TRBD2. The germline gives CDR1 SEHNR, CDR2 FQNEAQ (reference sequence). The CDR3 sequence is 17 residues long. V shed 4 bases and J 0 bases; nucleotides not matched to a gene: 6. The CDR3 sequence is CASSSPGTSGTSYEQYF. CDR3 nucleotide sequence: TGTGCCAGCAGCTCGCCCGGGACTAGCGGGACCTCCTACGAGCAGTACTTC.

The chain has TRBV5-1 and TRBJ1-1; D ambiguous. The CDR3 is made up of 13 amino acids. The ends were cut back, 0 bases at V and 5 bases at J, with 8 bases in the middle. The germline CDR1 and CDR2 sequences are SGHRS and YFSETQ. In DNA form, the CDR3 reads TGCGCCAGCAGCTTGGGGGGTTCGACTGAAGCTTTCTTT. This codes for CASSLGGSTEAFF.

Points on this clone: Other DNA sequences in this specimen translate into the identical CDR3. V and J are TRBV9 and TRBJ2-3; D unclear. This CDR3 region has 13 residues. V dropped 0 bases and J dropped 3 bases, with 5 bases sitting between them. The germline gives CDR1 SGDLS, CDR2 YYNGEE. The CDR3 is CASSVGGTDTQYF. The CDR3 nucleotides are TGTGCCAGCAGCGTAGGGGGAACAGATACGCAGTATTTT. Full variable domain (outside the CDR3, taken from reference TRBV9 and TRBJ2-3): DSGVTQTPKHLITATGQRVTLRCSPRSGDLSVYWYQQSLDQGLQFLIQYYNGEERAKGNILERFSAQQFPDLHSELNLSSLELGDSALYFCASSVGGTDTQYFGPGTRLTVL.

V is TRBV5-6 and J is TRBJ2-7; weak D call: TRBD1 (6 bases). The CDR3 is 16 amino acids. The germline CDR1 and CDR2 sequences are SGHDT and YYEEEE. The V end lost 3 bases, the J end lost 7 bases, and 23 bases lay between the germline ends. CDR3 coding DNA: TGTGCCAGCAGCTATTTACCCGGACAGAGGAAGCGGGAGCAGTACTTC. Its translation is CASSYLPGQRKREQYF.

V gene TRBV27 combines with J gene TRBJ2-7; D gene ambiguous. V lost 5 bases to trimming and J lost 1 base, with 12 bases between them. Germline CDR1 MNHEY, CDR2 SMNVEV (reference sequence). CDR3 size: 14 residues. In DNA, the CDR3 is TGTGCCAGCAGTCCCCACCTTAGGTCCTACGAGCAGTACTTC. Its translation is CASSPHLRSYEQYF.

This rearrangement joins TRBV6-1 to TRBJ1-1; D perhaps matches TRBD1 (5 bases). Per germline, CDR1 MNHNS and CDR2 SASEGT. V gave up 3 bases and J gave up 3 bases, with 17 bases separating them. CDR3 length: 16 amino acids. DNA for the CDR3: TGTGCCAGCAGTGAGGCAGGGATATGGATATACACTGAAGCTTTCTTT. It yields the protein CASSEAGIWIYTEAFF.

Notes on this clone: Within the sample, other DNA sequences also encode this same CDR3. The chain links TRBV7-8 to TRBJ1-1, with D maybe TRBD1 (6 bases). Per the germline V gene, CDR1 is SGHVS and CDR2 is FQNEAQ. The V end lost 5 bases, the J end lost 0 bases, and 13 bases lay between the germline ends. There are 15 residues in the CDR3. The CDR3 DNA reads as TGTGCCAGCAGCCACAGGGATATCATGAACACTGAAGCTTTCTTT. Its translation is CASSHRDIMNTEAFF. The full variable domain, rest sourced from reference TRBV7-8 and TRBJ1-1, is GAGVSQSPRYKVAKRGQDVALRCDPISGHVSLFWYQQALGQGPEFLTYFQNEAQLDKSGLPSDRFFAERPEGSVSTLKIQRTQQEDSAVYLCASSHRDIMNTEAFFGQGTRLTVV.

The rearrangement links TRBV7-9 to TRBJ2-5; TRBD2 matches 7 bases. The DNA end is more similar to TRBJ2-7, so the J call may be wrong. Germline-derived CDR1 and CDR2 are SEHNR and FQNEAQ (reference sequence). The CDR3 covers 14 residues. The CDR3 region is CASSKGLPPDEQYF. The CDR3 DNA reads TGTGCCAGTTCCAAGGGACTACCTCCGGACGAGCAGTACTTC.

This chain links TRBV4-2 with TRBJ2-7; perhaps TRBD1 as D (5 bases). CDR3 length: 17 amino acids. V lost 0 bases and J lost 0, with 15 bases in between. Germline lookup yields CDR1 LGHNA and CDR2 YNFKEQ. DNA of the CDR3: TGTGCCAGCAGCCAAGAAGCGACAGTAGGGTCCTCCTACGAGCAGTACTTC. Translation gives CASSQEATVGSSYEQYF.

The chain carries TRBV21-1 and TRBJ2-2; the table calls TRBD1, which could not be checked here. TRBV21-1 is recorded as a pseudogene. The CDR3 totals 14 residues. CDR3 DNA: TGTGCCAGCAGCGAGAAGGACAGGGGCGGGGAGCTGTTTTTT. Amino acids: CASSEKDRGGELFF.

CDR3 residues: CASSFYRGHYGYTF. CDR3 sequence (DNA): TGTGCCAGCAGTTTTTACAGGGGGCACTATGGCTACACCTTC. This chain connects TRBV27 to TRBJ1-2, with TRBD1 matching 9 bases. V was pared by 3 bases and J by 3 bases, with 2 bases of the junction left unmatched. CDR1 MNHEY and CDR2 SMNVEV come from the germline V gene (reference sequence). This CDR3 is built from 14 residues.

V and J are TRBV6-6 and TRBJ1-1; no firm D call. Germline assignment: CDR1 MNHNY and CDR2 SVGAGI (reference sequence). The CDR3 spans 14 residues. The germline V and J ends were trimmed by 2 bases and 4 bases, with 11 bases remaining between them. CDR3 in amino acids: CASSYLDRGTEAFF. In DNA, the CDR3 is TGTGCCAGCAGTTACCTGGACCGGGGCACTGAAGCTTTCTTT.

This clone has a handful of counts. This sequence joins TRBV6-5 and TRBJ2-7; D gene uncertain. Per the germline V gene, CDR1 is MNHEY and CDR2 is SVGAGI. This CDR3 comprises 15 residues. Trimming removed 2 bases from V and 0 bases from J, with 11 bases in between. The DNA for the CDR3 is TGTGCCAGCAGTTACGCGCCTTTGAGCTCCTACGAGCAGTACTTC. Protein product: CASSYAPLSSYEQYF.